This TCR beta chain was captured in a study of CD8 T cells in ankylosing spondylitis. General study points: In synovial fluid and blood from reactive arthritis, some motif variants were previously reported.

With regard to this clonotype: The antigen is undetermined.

V lost 6 bases to trimming and J lost 0 bases, with 9 bases between them. CDR1 SGHKS and CDR2 YYEKEE come from the germline V gene (reference sequence). This CDR3 region has 13 residues. MiXCR, run by TCRdb on the 5' RACE reads, gives a single entry per CDR3 protein. Of 200,000 to 300,000 distinct CDR3 sequences listed, more than 20% are singletons. The chain links TRBV5-5 to TRBJ2-5; D uncertain. This TCR came from a male donor with ankylosing spondylitis or in good health (not recorded which). The sample comprised blood, either unsorted or a sorted T cell fraction (not recorded which). The CDR3 spells CASTIDNQETQYF. The CDR3 coding sequence is TGTGCCAGCACCATTGACAACCAAGAGACCCAGTACTTC. Using reference TRBV5-5 and TRBJ2-5 for the parts outside the CDR3, the full variable domain is DAGVTQSPTHLIKTRGQQVTLRCSPISGHKSVSWYQQVLGQGPQFIFQYYEKEERGRGNFPDRFSARQFPNYSSELNVNALLLGDSALYLCASTIDNQETQYFGPGTRLLVL.